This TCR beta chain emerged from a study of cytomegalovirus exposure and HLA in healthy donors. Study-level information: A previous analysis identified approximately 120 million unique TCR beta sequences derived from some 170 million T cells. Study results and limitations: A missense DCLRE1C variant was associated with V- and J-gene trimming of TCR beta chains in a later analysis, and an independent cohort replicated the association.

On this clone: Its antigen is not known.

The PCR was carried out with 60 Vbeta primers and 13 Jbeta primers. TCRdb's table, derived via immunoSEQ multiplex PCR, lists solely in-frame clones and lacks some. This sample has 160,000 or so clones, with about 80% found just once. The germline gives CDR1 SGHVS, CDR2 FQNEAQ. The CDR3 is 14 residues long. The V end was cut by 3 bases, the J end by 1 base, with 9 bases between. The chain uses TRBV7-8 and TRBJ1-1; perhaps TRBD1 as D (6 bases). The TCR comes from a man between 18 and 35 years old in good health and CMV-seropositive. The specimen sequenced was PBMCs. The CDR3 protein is CASSFGDTNTEAFF. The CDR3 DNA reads TGTGCCAGCAGCTTCGGGGACACGAACACTGAAGCTTTCTTT.